Only a few counts were recorded for the clone carrying this T cell receptor (beta chain). This sample was included in a study of blood T cells in healthy people across ages. Combining a sample-barcoded 5' primer with a J-beta primer mix, a second PCR ran for about 6 to 11 cycles. TCRdb recomputed calls from the 5' RACE reads with MiXCR, one row per CDR3 protein. Of approximately 1,700,000 distinct CDR3 sequences in the sample, roughly two fifths were seen once. This CDR3 comprises 14 residues. Trimming left V 5 bases short and J 3 bases short, with 10 bases between. Germline V lookup: CDR1 MDHEN, CDR2 SYDVKM.

This receptor was obtained from a human donor in good health. The source material was blood. The gene calls are TRBV28 and TRBJ1-4; D gene ambiguous. CDR3 DNA sequence: TGTGCCAGCAGTGGACTGGTAGCTAATGAAAAACTGTTTTTT. Its protein product is CASSGLVANEKLFF.